Shown below are 21 T cell receptor beta chains from a single sample sequenced in a study of blood T cell repertoires in COVID-19. TCRdb's copy holds only in-frame clones and misses some; the assay was immunoSEQ multiplex PCR. The sample gives roughly 500,000 clones, less than 90% of which show up once; more than 7.5% is in the top ten. Sequencing was performed on PBMCs or T cells enriched from blood (not recorded which). The receptors stem from a woman aged 60-75 years who had recovered from COVID-19.

This chain connects TRBV25-1 to TRBJ2-2, with no clear D. CDR3 length equals 14 residues. Germline V gene lookup returns CDR1 MGHDK and CDR2 SYGVNS. Trimming shortened V by 4 bases and J by 6 bases, and 12 bases separated the two germline ends. Here the CDR3 reads CASSVASRPGELFF. The CDR3 DNA follows: TGTGCCAGCAGTGTGGCCAGCAGGCCCGGGGAGCTGTTTTTT.

The rearrangement joins TRBV10-2 to TRBJ1-5, with D maybe TRBD1 (5 bases). CDR3 length equals 14 residues. The germline CDR1 and CDR2 sequences are WSHSY and SAAADI. V lost 2 bases, J lost 3 bases, and 8 bases lay in between. CDR3 sequence (DNA): TGCGCCAGCAGTGAGCCGGGGGTCAATCAGCCCCAGCATTTT. It yields the protein CASSEPGVNQPQHF.

This clone was recorded only once. The chain couples TRBV10-3 to TRBJ2-2, with D possibly matching TRBD1 (6 bases). Germline V gene sequence: CDR1 ENHRY, CDR2 SYGVKD. The V end was cut by 9 bases, the J end by 4 bases, with 12 bases between. This CDR3 is built from 13 residues. CDR3 sequence (DNA): TGTGCCATGAGTCCAGGGGTCACCGGGGAGCTGTTTTTT. Protein: CAMSPGVTGELFF.

V is TRBV27 and J is TRBJ1-2; a weak D match, TRBD1 (5 bases). The CDR3 is 14 amino acids. The V gene lost 3 bases and the J gene lost 8 bases, with 16 bases spanning the gap. CDR1 and CDR2 (germline): MNHEY, SMNVEV (reference sequence). This CDR3 reads CASSLGLRRGGYTF. The CDR3 bases are TGTGCCAGCAGTTTGGGACTCCGGAGAGGCGGCTACACCTTC.

CDR3 in DNA: TGTGCCACAAGGGACAGCCCCTCTGGGGCCAACGTCCTGACTTTC. It codes for CATRDSPSGANVLTF. This chain connects TRBV19 to TRBJ2-6; 7 nucleotides line up with TRBD1. Looked up from germline, CDR1 is LNHDA and CDR2 is SQIVND (reference sequence). V was clipped by 10 bases and J by 0 bases; unmatched bases: 6. The CDR3 consists of 15 residues.

The chain employs TRBV2 and TRBJ1-2; TRBD1 matches at 7 bases. Trimming at V came to 5 bases and at J to 3 bases, leaving 0 bases not matched to a gene. Germline-derived CDR1 and CDR2 are SNHLY and FYNNEI. This CDR3 has 12 residues. CDR3 amino acids: CASSTGDYGYTF. CDR3 DNA: TGTGCCAGCAGTACAGGGGACTATGGCTACACCTTC.

The chain couples TRBV9 to TRBJ2-3, with TRBD2 identical over 14 bases. The V gene end was trimmed by 4 bases and the J gene end by 5 bases; junction bases not matched to a gene: 6. This CDR3 is built from 16 residues. Germline lookup yields CDR1 SGDLS and CDR2 YYNGEE. The CDR3 DNA follows: TGTGCCAGCAGCCTGACTAGCGGGGGGGCAGGAGATACGCAGTATTTT. This codes for CASSLTSGGAGDTQYF.

The V gene is TRBV5-4, the J gene TRBJ1-4, with D hard to call. This CDR3 has 13 residues. V was clipped by 0 bases and J by 7 bases, with 7 bases between them. Per germline, CDR1 SGHNT and CDR2 YYREEE (reference sequence). The CDR3 sequence is CASSLVPSEKLFF. The CDR3 nucleotides read TGTGCCAGCAGCTTGGTTCCTAGTGAAAAACTGTTTTTT.

The CDR3 DNA reads TGTGCCAGCAGTCCGCCCGCCGGAGTTAATTCACCCCTCCACTTT. Protein: CASSPPAGVNSPLHF. This chain uses TRBV28 with TRBJ1-6, with D uncertain. Trimming removed 5 bases from V and 6 bases from J, with 14 bases in between. Germline-derived CDR1 and CDR2 are MDHEN and SYDVKM. The CDR3 totals 15 residues.

The chain carries TRBV10-3 and TRBJ1-5; TRBD1 aligns across 7 bases. J gave up 4 bases and V 5 bases, and 2 bases lay outside the gene matches. The length of the CDR3 is 13 residues. Germline loops: CDR1 ENHRY, CDR2 SYGVKD. CDR3 DNA sequence: TGTGCCATCAGTACAGGGGCAAATCAGCCCCAGCATTTT. Its protein is CAISTGANQPQHF.

The CDR3 nucleotides are TGTGCCAGTAGTATCTCCGATACGGGACTAGCGAACACCGGGGAGCTGTTTTTT. As protein: CASSISDTGLANTGELFF. The chain links TRBV19 to TRBJ2-2, with 8 bases aligning to TRBD2. Germline trimming cut 3 bases from V and 0 bases from J; bases unmatched to any gene: 9. In germline, CDR1 is LNHDA, CDR2 SQIVND (reference sequence). CDR3 length: 18 residues.

The rearrangement uses TRBV19 and TRBJ1-3; D perhaps matches TRBD1 (5 bases). CDR1 is LNHDA, CDR2 SQIVND, per germline (reference sequence). V lost 7 bases and J 4 bases, leaving 14 bases between the germline ends. The CDR3 contains 14 residues. CDR3 nucleotide sequence: TGTGCCAGTACTCGTGGGGGGTACGGAAACACCATATATTTT. Translated, it gives CASTRGGYGNTIYF.

This rearrangement joins TRBV7-9 to TRBJ1-2, with no clear D. Trimming pared 0 bases from V and 2 bases from J, leaving 7 bases between. The V gene's germline CDR1 is SEHNR and CDR2 FQNEAQ (reference sequence). The CDR3 loop spans 14 amino acids. The CDR3: CASSLAGENYGYTF. The CDR3 DNA is TGTGCCAGCAGCTTAGCGGGAGAGAACTATGGCTACACCTTC.

The J gene is TRBJ1-5, the V gene TRBV2, with 10 bases aligning to TRBD1. CDR1 and CDR2 from the germline V gene are SNHLY and FYNNEI. CDR3 length: 15 amino acids. The J segment lost 4 bases and the V segment lost 6 bases, leaving 6 bases of the junction unmatched. The CDR3 loop is CASSPGTGENQPQHF. The CDR3 nucleotides read TGTGCCAGCAGCCCCGGGACAGGGGAGAATCAGCCCCAGCATTTT.

The chain links TRBV5-3 to TRBJ2-7; 7 bases are a match to TRBD2. TRBV5-3 is identified as an open reading frame with a role that is uncertain. V lost 4 bases and J lost 0; bases outside the gene matches: 10. This CDR3 is 16 amino acids long. CDR3 in amino acids: CARSLGGGSPSYEQYF. In nucleotides, the CDR3 is TGTGCCAGAAGCCTGGGGGGAGGGAGTCCCTCCTACGAGCAGTACTTC.

This clone was recorded only once. The gene calls are TRBV29-1 and TRBJ1-1; TRBD1 agrees at 7 bases. CDR1 SQVTM and CDR2 ANQGSEA come from the germline V gene. V lost 3 bases and J lost 3; bases outside the gene matches: 4. The CDR3 is 13 residues long. CDR3 coding DNA: TGCAGCGTTGATTTCACAGGGGACACTGAAGCTTTCTTT. Translating it yields CSVDFTGDTEAFF.

The chain has TRBV5-8 and TRBJ2-3; no definite D call. CDR3 length: 15 residues. CDR1 and CDR2 from the germline V gene are SGHTS and YDEGEE. The V end was cut by 3 bases, the J end by 2 bases, with 13 bases between. The CDR3 DNA sequence: TGTGCCAGCAGCTCGGGTGTTTCCTTCACAGATACGCAGTATTTT. Protein sequence: CASSSGVSFTDTQYF.

The chain combines TRBV9 with TRBJ2-3; 8 nucleotides agree with TRBD2. The CDR3 consists of 16 residues. Germline lookup yields CDR1 SGDLS and CDR2 YYNGEE. Trimming removed 0 bases from V and 2 bases from J; junction bases left unmatched: 5. The CDR3 loop is CASSVVTSGSTDTQYF. The CDR3 nucleotides read TGTGCCAGCAGCGTAGTTACTAGCGGATCCACAGATACGCAGTATTTT. The full variable domain, in which reference TRBV9 and TRBJ2-3 provide the parts outside the CDR3, is DSGVTQTPKHLITATGQRVTLRCSPRSGDLSVYWYQQSLDQGLQFLIQYYNGEERAKGNILERFSAQQFPDLHSELNLSSLELGDSALYFCASSVVTSGSTDTQYFGPGTRLTVL.

The V gene is TRBV5-1, the J gene TRBJ2-2; D call uncertain. Trimming left V 4 bases short and J 5 bases short, with 9 bases between. The CDR3 is 13 residues long. CDR1 is SGHRS and CDR2 is YFSETQ in the germline V gene. CDR3 protein: CASSTQSTGELFF. DNA of the CDR3: TGCGCCAGCAGCACACAATCGACCGGGGAGCTGTTTTTT.

Only a few counts were recorded for this clone. This chain connects TRBV6-4 to TRBJ2-7; 7 positions agree with TRBD1. The length of the CDR3 is 16 residues. V dropped 6 bases and J dropped 6; count of bases not matched to a gene: 17. Germline V gene sequence: CDR1 MRHNA, CDR2 SNTAGT. CDR3 sequence (DNA): TGTGCCAGCAGCCATACGACAGGGTTCCCGTGTTTCGAGCAGTACGTC. This translates into CASSHTTGFPCFEQYV.

The rearrangement links TRBV28 to TRBJ1-5; TRBD1 matches at 8 bases. V lost 5 bases to trimming and J lost 5 bases; unmatched junction nucleotides: 5. This CDR3 contains 14 residues. Germline-derived CDR1 and CDR2 are MDHEN and SYDVKM. CDR3 residues: CASSPRTGYQPQHF. As DNA, the CDR3 is TGTGCCAGCAGTCCCAGGACAGGGTATCAGCCCCAGCATTTT.